This T cell receptor beta chain was recorded in a study of blood T cell repertoires in COVID-19. On the study more broadly: PBMCs, B-cell-depleted T cells, or T cells were the source of the cDNA or gDNA that made up the material.

The germline gives CDR1 SGHAT, CDR2 FQNNGV. The CDR3 spans 14 residues. The junction had 12 bases not matched to a gene; V was cut back by 0 bases and J by 14 bases. The method was immunoSEQ multiplex PCR; TCRdb's version includes in-frame clones alone and lacks a portion of them. This sample has around 270,000 clones, with over 70% found just once. Exposed enrollees had met someone with a PCR-confirmed or clinician-diagnosed COVID-19 case at some point within the 2 weeks before study entry. The sample holds a few counts of this clone. The chain is built from TRBV11-2 and TRBJ1-2, with TRBD1 identical over 7 bases. The TCR sequence derives from a woman between 40 and 50 years old who had been exposed to COVID-19. Material for sequencing was PBMCs or T cells enriched from blood (not recorded which). CDR3 sequence: CASSLDHPRDRVTF. CDR3 coding DNA: TGTGCCAGCAGCTTAGATCACCCCAGAGACAGGGTTACCTTC.